The source of this T cell receptor beta chain is a study of cytomegalovirus exposure and HLA in healthy donors (dated by TCRdb to the late 2010s). Broadly, across the study: An earlier analysis of 587 of the donors reported under 300 Gb of sequence data and some 110 million unique TCR beta sequences obtained from approximately 180 million T cells. Roughly 300 gigabases of sequencing data and 70 million to 100 million unique TCR sequences were included in an early release covering around 650 HLA-typed donors. Among the roughly 380 genotyped donors, roughly 80% belonged to the genetic ancestry cluster associated with self-reported Caucasian donors. The study aimed to test whether cataloging public T cell receptors could reveal signatures of past pathogen exposure. The T cell repertoires of several hundred subjects were profiled by immunosequencing and related to cytomegalovirus serostatus. A separate validation cohort of roughly 130 different subjects was used in addition to the 666-subject first cohort. The study combined high-throughput TCR immunosequencing, statistical association of individual TCRs with disease status, and machine learning to predict cytomegalovirus infection status. In a later analysis, previously published TCR beta repertoires from 500 to 750 donors were re-analyzed and high-resolution HLA genotyping was added so that TCR occurrence patterns could be studied. Rather than using new phenotypic data, the later analysis identified candidate immune exposures from TCR beta sequences and from how often those sequences occurred across donors. An earlier analysis of roughly 600 of the donors used high-throughput TCR beta sequencing to judge whether each TCR beta V gene segment behaved as functional or pseudogenic. Donor age, sex, ethnicity and CMV serostatus were compiled alongside the repertoire data. A later genetic analysis took genome-wide SNP genotypes for 398 of the 666 donors and used that subset as a discovery cohort. Every discovery cohort repertoire had been produced on one sequencing platform. HLA typing covered class I and class II loci at four-digit resolution. Typing coverage varied by locus: about 629-640 donors for A, B, C, DRB1 and DQB1; more than 500 for DQA1; around 610 for DPA1; fewer than 480 for DPB1. Roughly five DR-DQ haplotypes were handled as single units for association and clustering because linkage in the cohort was strong. Among about 390 genotyped donors of the cohort, an average of around 240,000 unique TCR beta nucleotide sequences were sequenced per donor, roughly a sixth of them non-productive.

The cohort was made up of approximately 700 healthy bone marrow donors. Cohort members were all nominally healthy when sampled, although unrecorded immune exposures were likely present. The donor was CMV seronegative and belonged to the group of 352 seronegative cohort members. Each donor provided a peripheral blood sample, and peripheral blood mononuclear cells were used for TCR beta sequencing. The Qiagen DNeasy Blood Extraction Kit was used to extract genomic DNA from the blood cell samples. Comment on this clone: It has no known antigen specificity.

The trim is 0 bases for V and 3 bases for J, with a gap of 7 bases between the germline ends. The germline V gene yields SGHDT for CDR1 and YYEEEE for CDR2. Counted from cysteine to phenylalanine, this CDR3 has 13 amino acids. Only the CDR3 part of the read is kept: 39 bases, read in frame from the first base. On the study overall, not on this receptor specifically: In vitro tests confirmed that a few of the cytomegalovirus-associated TCR beta chains recognize cytomegalovirus antigens. In a later analysis, several top co-occurrence clusters were reported to appear linked to parvovirus B19, influenza, CMV and Epstein-Barr virus. Some IMGT-functional V segments, including TRBV6-2 and TRBV6-3, could not be distinguished by the 87-base-pair reads and were therefore excluded. Linkage disequilibrium might explain the correlated functional status among segregating V segments, but an unknown experimental factor could not be ruled out. A further reported finding was that TCR beta sequences accurately predicted the HLA-A and HLA-B alleles for most subjects in the first cohort. Strong co-occurrence of HLA alleles, especially DR and DQ, made assigning TCR associations to individual alleles difficult. A cluster of highly shared sequence variants was judged likely to represent a technical artifact of the sequencing pipeline. It was suggested by the authors that the approach could potentially be generalized to other disease states and immunological phenotypes. Most CMV-associated TCR beta chains appeared to be HLA-restricted in a later analysis, and the HLA associations seemed to be driven largely by CMV exposure. A later genetic analysis reported fewer N-insertions in productive TCRs among donors in an Asian-associated ancestry cluster than the roughly 620-donor mean. Specific HLA alleles were associated with 15,000 to 20,000 TCR beta sequences at a false discovery rate of 0.05 in a later analysis. HLA typing was unavailable for some donors at each locus, so association tests used only the typed subset. Roughly uniform sequencing depth across donors was assumed in presence/absence analyses, although this assumption may not hold. Because counts were too low, more than 15 rarely observed V segments, including chromosome 9 orphons, were excluded from the earlier analysis of 587 of the donors. An earlier analysis of approximately 590 of the donors showed that most TCR beta V segments appeared in productive rearrangements either about 87% or about 30% of the time, which broadly matched IMGT annotations. In a later analysis, TCR association rates were found to vary across HLA loci, with the most associated TCRs seen for DRB1 alleles and the fewest for HLA-C alleles. In a later analysis, HLA-associated TCR beta chains were found to be more clonally expanded and to have lower generation probabilities than equally common non-associated chains. In both the original and validation cohorts, the classifier was reported to diagnose cytomegalovirus status with high specificity and sensitivity. Most TCR sequences were observed very rarely across donors, whereas some public TCRs were present in many individuals. This cohort had only TCR beta chains sequenced, and the lack of alpha or paired-chain data limited which features could be detected. V-gene and J-gene trimming of TCR beta chains was associated with a missense DCLRE1C variant in a later genetic analysis, and the association was replicated in an independent cohort. The study gave a list of 150 to 200 TCR beta chains associated with cytomegalovirus. Immune exposure information for the cohort was limited to CMV serostatus.

Libraries were made using the immunoSEQ multiplex PCR assay. For the multiplex PCR, a mixture combining 60 forward primers for TCR Vbeta segments and 13 reverse primers for TCR Jbeta segments was used. A multiplex PCR assay on genomic DNA amplified the CDR3 region of rearranged TCR beta genes. On the Illumina HiSeq System, the amplified TCR beta libraries were sequenced as 87-base-pair reads. On the study's bioinformatics: In a later analysis, 70 million to 95 million unique TCR beta chains were counted across the 500 to 700 repertoires, and roughly 11 million of these chains were shared by at least two donors. To remove PCR and sequencing errors, raw reads were error-corrected and collapsed into unique sequences using a nearest-neighbor algorithm that merged closely related sequences. V, D and J gene segments were assigned by aligning CDR3 sequences to IMGT reference sequences. For a sequence to be retained, a match of at least six nucleotides to both a V gene segment and a J gene segment was required. Rearrangements were called productive when the CDR3 lacked stop codons and stayed in frame with V and J; all others were non-productive. Following IMGT convention, CDR3 was defined as the stretch from the second conserved V-encoded cysteine to the conserved J-encoded phenylalanine. In an earlier analysis of roughly 610 of the donors, sequences lacking an unambiguous match to a single V gene segment were excluded. In an earlier analysis of several hundred of the donors, V segments were called functional above 56.7% productive rearrangements and were called segregating when the between-donor standard deviation exceeded 5%. A statistical classification framework was developed to diagnose cytomegalovirus status using the catalog of TCR beta chain sequences. V and J gene assignment, in a later analysis, came from comparing TCR nucleotide sequences with IMGT/GENE-DB human TR gene sequences. A later analysis assigned CDR3 sequences and most-parsimonious VDJ recombination scenarios with the TCRdist pipeline. In a later analysis, each TCR beta chain was defined by its CDR3 amino acid sequence together with its V-gene family, and reads without a unique V-gene family were excluded. As a way to deal with suspected cross-contamination and a sequencing artifact, a later analysis dropped 450 to 700 nucleotide sequences that were highly shared and had low generation probability. In a later analysis, a clonal expansion index was calculated for each public chain from normalized within-repertoire ranks of inferred template counts. Generation probabilities in a later analysis came from a VDJ recombination model fitted to out-of-frame rearrangements, and those results were checked against IGoR. A later analysis scored TCR-TCR, TCR-HLA and TCR-CMV co-occurrence with hypergeometric tests, applying a repertoire-size bias correction to TCR pairs. A later analysis estimated false discovery rates by permuting HLA or CMV assignments 20 times. In a later analysis, co-occurring TCRs were grouped with DBSCAN, and TCRdist sequence similarity was added when clustering was performed within HLA-allele-positive subsets. Co-occurrence clustering excluded repertoires with fewer than 30,000 or more than 120,000 public chains, plus five with anomalous nucleotide sharing. TCRdb mirrors the immuneACCESS table, restricted to in-frame sequences. Some clones are absent from its copies; in checked studies, under half trace to an unresolved V gene, and the reason for the others is unknown. The V and J calls and clone size are taken from that table; D and trimming were inferred from the DNA. The record for this sample contains 100,000 to 150,000 clones. Approximately 1% of the sample is held by the ten biggest clonotypes.

Sequencing was done on a sample of PBMCs. The rearrangement combines TRBV5-6 with TRBJ2-7; confidence is insufficient to name the D gene. This sequence was found in a man between 18 and 29 years old in good health and CMV-seronegative. The DNA reads TGTGCCAGCAGCTTGGGCAGTTACTACGAGCAGTACTTC. Its protein reads: CASSLGSYYEQYF.